This T cell receptor beta chain was recovered during a study of blood T cell repertoires in COVID-19. The CDR3 extends over 15 amino acids. V shed 4 bases and J 4 bases; nucleotides not matched to a gene: 6. Methods used by the authors: Estimated nucleated cell counts came from reference gene primer amplification. Method: immunoSEQ multiplex PCR; TCRdb's copy keeps in-frame clones and lacks some. That table is the source of V, J and clone size, and D and trimming were worked out from the DNA. The sample carries approximately 70,000 clones, roughly 90% recorded once. This chain connects TRBV23-1 to TRBJ2-1; 8 positions match TRBD2. TRBV23-1 is classed as an ORF, of uncertain function. This clonotype originated in a human donor in a cohort sampled during active COVID-19. Sequences were obtained from peripheral blood. CDR3 residues: CASSPCGGSYNEQFF. The CDR3 DNA follows: TGCGCCAGCAGTCCCTGCGGGGGGAGTTACAATGAGCAGTTCTTC.